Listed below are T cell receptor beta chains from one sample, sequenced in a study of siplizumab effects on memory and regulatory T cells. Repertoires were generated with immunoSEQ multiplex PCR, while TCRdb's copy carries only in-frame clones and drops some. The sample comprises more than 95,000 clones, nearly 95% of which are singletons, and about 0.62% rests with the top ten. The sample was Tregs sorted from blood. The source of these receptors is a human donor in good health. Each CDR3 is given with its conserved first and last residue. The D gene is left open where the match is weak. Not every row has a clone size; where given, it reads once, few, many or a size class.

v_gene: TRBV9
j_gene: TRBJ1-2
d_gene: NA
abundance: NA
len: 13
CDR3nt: TGTGCCAGCAGCGTAGACGTCGGTTATGGCTACACCTTC
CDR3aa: CASSVDVGYGYTF

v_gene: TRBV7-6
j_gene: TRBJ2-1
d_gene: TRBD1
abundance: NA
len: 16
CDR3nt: TGTGCCAGCAGCCTGGAAGGGACAGGGGCCTACAATGAGCAGTTCTTC
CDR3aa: CASSLEGTGAYNEQFF

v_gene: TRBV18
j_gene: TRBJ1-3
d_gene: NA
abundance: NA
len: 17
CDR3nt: TGTGCCAGCTCACCACCCCGGGGGTCCTTCTCTGGAAACACCATATATTTT
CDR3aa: CASSPPRGSFSGNTIYF

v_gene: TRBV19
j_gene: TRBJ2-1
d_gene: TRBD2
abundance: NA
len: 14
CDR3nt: TGTGCCAGTAGTTTCTTAGCGGGGGGCAATGAGCAGTTCTTC
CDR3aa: CASSFLAGGNEQFF

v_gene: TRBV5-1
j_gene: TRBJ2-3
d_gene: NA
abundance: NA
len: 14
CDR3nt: TGCGCCAGCAGCCCGGGGCCCAGCACAGATACGCAGTATTTT
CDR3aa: CASSPGPSTDTQYF

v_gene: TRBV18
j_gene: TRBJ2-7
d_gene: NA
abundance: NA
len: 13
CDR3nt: TGTGCCAGCTCACCACTTCGATCAAACGAGCAGTACTTC
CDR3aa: CASSPLRSNEQYF

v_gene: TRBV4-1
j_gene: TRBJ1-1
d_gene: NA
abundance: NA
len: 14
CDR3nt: TGCGCCAGCAGCCAAGGAACCAAGAACACTGAAGCTTTCTTT
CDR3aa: CASSQGTKNTEAFF

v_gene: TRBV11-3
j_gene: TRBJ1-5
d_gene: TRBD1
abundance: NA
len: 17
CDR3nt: TGTGCCAGCAGCGCCCCGGGACAGGGTTATAGCAATCAGCCCCAGCATTTT
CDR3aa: CASSAPGQGYSNQPQHF

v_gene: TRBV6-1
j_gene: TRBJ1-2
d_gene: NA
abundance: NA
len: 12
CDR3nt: TGTGCCAGCAGTGAATCCCGGGATGGCTACACCTTC
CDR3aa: CASSESRDGYTF

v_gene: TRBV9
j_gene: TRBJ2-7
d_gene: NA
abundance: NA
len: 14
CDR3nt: TGTGCCAGCAGCGCCTCAGGGTTGCACTACGAGCAGTACTTC
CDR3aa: CASSASGLHYEQYF

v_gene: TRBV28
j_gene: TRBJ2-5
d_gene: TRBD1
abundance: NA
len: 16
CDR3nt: TGTGCCAGCAGTCACTCCGGGACAGGGTTCCAAGAGACCCAGTACTTC
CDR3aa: CASSHSGTGFQETQYF

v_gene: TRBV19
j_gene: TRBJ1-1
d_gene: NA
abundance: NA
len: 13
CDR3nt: TGTGCCAGTAGCCCTACAATGAACACTGAAGCTTTCTTT
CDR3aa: CASSPTMNTEAFF

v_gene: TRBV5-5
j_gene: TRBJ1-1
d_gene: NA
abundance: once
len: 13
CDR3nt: TGTGCCAGCAGCTTGGGACAGCTCACTGAAGCTTTCTTT
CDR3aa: CASSLGQLTEAFF

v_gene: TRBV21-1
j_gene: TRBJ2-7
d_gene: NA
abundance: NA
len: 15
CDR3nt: TGTGCCAGCAGCAAGTGTAGGTGCGAGAGATACGAGCAGTACTTC
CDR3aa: CASSKCRCERYEQYF

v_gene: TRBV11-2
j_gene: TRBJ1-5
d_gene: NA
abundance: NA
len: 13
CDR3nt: TGTGCCAGCAGCCCCCATCCCGGTCAGCCCCAGCATTTT
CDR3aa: CASSPHPGQPQHF

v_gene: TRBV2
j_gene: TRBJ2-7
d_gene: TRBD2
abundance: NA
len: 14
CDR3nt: TGTGCCACTATGCGGGGGACTAGCAGCTACGAGCAGTACTTC
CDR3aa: CATMRGTSSYEQYF

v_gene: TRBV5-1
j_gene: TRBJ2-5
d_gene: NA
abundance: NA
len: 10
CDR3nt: TGCGCCAGCGGAGGGGAGACCCAGTACTTC
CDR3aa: CASGGETQYF

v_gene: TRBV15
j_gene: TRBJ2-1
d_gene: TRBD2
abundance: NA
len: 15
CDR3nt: TGTGCCACCAGCAGAGGAGCGGGGTCCTACAATGAGCAGTTCTTC
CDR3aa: CATSRGAGSYNEQFF

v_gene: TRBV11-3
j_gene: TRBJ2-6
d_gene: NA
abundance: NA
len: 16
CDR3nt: TGTGCCAGCAGCTCCCGAATTACCTCTGGGGCCAACGTCCTGACTTTC
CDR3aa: CASSSRITSGANVLTF

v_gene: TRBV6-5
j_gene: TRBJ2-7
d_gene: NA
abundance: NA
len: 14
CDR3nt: TGTGCCAGCAGCCCCGGACGCAGCGAAGGGGAGCAGTACTTC
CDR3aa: CASSPGRSEGEQYF

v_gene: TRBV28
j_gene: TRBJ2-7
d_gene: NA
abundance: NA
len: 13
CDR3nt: TGTGCCAGCAGTTTAATAGGACTTCACGAGCAGTACTTC
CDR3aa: CASSLIGLHEQYF

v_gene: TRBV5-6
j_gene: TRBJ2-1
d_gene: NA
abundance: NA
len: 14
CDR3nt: TGTGCCAGCAGCTTAACCGGGGCCTACAATGAGCAGTTCTTC
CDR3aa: CASSLTGAYNEQFF

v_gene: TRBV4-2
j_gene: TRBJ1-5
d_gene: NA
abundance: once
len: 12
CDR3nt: TGTGCCAGCAGCCAAGATTCCGGGACTCAGCATTTT
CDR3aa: CASSQDSGTQHF

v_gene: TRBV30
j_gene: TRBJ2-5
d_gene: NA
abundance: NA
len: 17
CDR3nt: TGTGCCTGGAGTGTAGCCGGGGGCCTCTTGTACCAAGAGACCCAGTACTTC
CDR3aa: CAWSVAGGLLYQETQYF

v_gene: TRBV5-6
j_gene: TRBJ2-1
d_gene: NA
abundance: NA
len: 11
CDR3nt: TGTGCCAGCAGTTGGGGGAATGAGCAGTTCTTC
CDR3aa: CASSWGNEQFF

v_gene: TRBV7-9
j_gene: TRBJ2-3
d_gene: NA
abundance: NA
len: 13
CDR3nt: TGTGCCAGCAGCTTAGGATCCCAGGGTACGCAGTATTTT
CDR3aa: CASSLGSQGTQYF

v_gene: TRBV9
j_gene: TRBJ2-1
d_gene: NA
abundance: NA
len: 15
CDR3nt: TGTGCCAGCAGCAGACAGACCAGCTCCTACAATGAGCAGTTCTTC
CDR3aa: CASSRQTSSYNEQFF

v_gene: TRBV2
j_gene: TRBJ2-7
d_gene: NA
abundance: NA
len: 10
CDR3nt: TGTGCCAGCAGTGAAGAAGGGCAGTACTTC
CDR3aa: CASSEEGQYF

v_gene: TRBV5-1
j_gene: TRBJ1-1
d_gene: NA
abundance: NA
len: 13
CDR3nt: TGCGCCAGCAGCCCGCAAGGGGGAACTGAAGCTTTCTTT
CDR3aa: CASSPQGGTEAFF

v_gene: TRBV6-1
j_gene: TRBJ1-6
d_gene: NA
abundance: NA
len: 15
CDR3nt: TGTGCCAGCAGTGAAGCGCCTCAGGGGAATTCACCCCTCCACTTT
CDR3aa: CASSEAPQGNSPLHF

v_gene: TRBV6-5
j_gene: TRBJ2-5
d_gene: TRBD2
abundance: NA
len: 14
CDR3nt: TGTGCCAGCAGTTACCAGGGACTAGCTGAGACCCAGTACTTC
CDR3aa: CASSYQGLAETQYF

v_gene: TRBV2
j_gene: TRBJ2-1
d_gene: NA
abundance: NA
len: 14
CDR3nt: TGTGCCAGCAGTGAAGACCAAGGGGGCAATGAGCAGTTCTTC
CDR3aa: CASSEDQGGNEQFF

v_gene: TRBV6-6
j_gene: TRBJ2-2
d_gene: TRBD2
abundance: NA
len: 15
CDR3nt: TGTGCCAGCACTCCTCTGGGGGGGGTCTCCGGGGAGCTGTTTTTT
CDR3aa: CASTPLGGVSGELFF

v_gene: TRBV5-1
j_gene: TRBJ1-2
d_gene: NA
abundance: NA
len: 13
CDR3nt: TGCGCCAGCAGCCCCGGGTCGGTGGAAGGCTACACCTTC
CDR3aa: CASSPGSVEGYTF

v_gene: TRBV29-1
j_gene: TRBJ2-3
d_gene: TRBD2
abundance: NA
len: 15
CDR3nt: TGCAGCGTTCTGGGACTAGCGGGAGTCACAGATACGCAGTATTTT
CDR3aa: CSVLGLAGVTDTQYF